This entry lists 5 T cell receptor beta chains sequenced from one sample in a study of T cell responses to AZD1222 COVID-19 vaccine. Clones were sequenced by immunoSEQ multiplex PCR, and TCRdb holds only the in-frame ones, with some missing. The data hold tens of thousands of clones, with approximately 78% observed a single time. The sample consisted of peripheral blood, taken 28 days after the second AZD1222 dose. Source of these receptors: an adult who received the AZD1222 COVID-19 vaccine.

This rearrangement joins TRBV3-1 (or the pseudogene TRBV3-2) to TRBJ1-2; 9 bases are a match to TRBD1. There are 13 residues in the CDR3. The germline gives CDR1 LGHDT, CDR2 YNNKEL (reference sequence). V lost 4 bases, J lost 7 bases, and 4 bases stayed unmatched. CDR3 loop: CASSPGQGLGYTF. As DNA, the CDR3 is TGTGCCAGCAGCCCCGGACAGGGGCTTGGCTACACCTTC.

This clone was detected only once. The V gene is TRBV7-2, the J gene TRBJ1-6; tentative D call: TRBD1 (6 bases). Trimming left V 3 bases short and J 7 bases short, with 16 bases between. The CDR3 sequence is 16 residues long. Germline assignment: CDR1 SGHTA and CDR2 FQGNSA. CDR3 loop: CASSFGDTRTNSPLHF. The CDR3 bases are TGTGCCAGCAGCTTCGGGGACACCCGAACAAATTCACCCCTCCACTTT.

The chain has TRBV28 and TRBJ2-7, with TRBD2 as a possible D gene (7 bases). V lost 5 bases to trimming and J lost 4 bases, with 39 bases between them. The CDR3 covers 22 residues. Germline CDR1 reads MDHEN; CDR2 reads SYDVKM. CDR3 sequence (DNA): TGTGCCAGCAGTGTACAGGGATTTTCGTGGGGGGGGCAATTGGGTACAACTTACGAGCAGTACTTC. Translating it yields CASSVQGFSWGGQLGTTYEQYF.

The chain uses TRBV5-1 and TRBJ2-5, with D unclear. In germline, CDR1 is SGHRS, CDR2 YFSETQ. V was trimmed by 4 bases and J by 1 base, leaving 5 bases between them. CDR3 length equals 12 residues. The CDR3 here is CASSVTQETQYF. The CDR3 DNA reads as TGCGCCAGCAGCGTAACCCAAGAGACCCAGTACTTC.

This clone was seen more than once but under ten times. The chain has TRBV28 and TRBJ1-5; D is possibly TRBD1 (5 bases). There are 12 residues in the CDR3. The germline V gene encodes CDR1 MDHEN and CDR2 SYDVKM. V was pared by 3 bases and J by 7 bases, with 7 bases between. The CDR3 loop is CASSLGGQPQHF. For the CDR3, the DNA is TGTGCCAGCAGTTTGGGGGGACAGCCCCAGCATTTT.